A selection of T cell receptor beta chains follows, all from one sample in a study of blood T cell repertoires in COVID-19. The protocol was immunoSEQ multiplex PCR, while the TCRdb copy is restricted to in-frame clones and leaves out a portion. The table shows over 150,000 clones, with about 79% occurring only once. Sequencing input: peripheral blood. The receptors here all came from a woman in her seventies with acute or convalescent COVID-19. CDR3s include the opening cysteine and the closing phenylalanine or tryptophan. D genes are given only for firm matches. Not all rows give a size; the values are once, few, many and, for expanded clones, a class.

J: TRBJ2-7
V: TRBV13
size: NA
D: TRBD1
CDR3: CASSRWDSSYEQYF
DNA: TGTGCCAGCAGCCGTTGGGACAGTTCCTACGAGCAGTACTTC

J: TRBJ2-1
V: TRBV10-1
size: NA
D: TRBD1
CDR3: CASSVDRDGMKFF
DNA: TGCGCCAGCAGTGTTGACAGGGATGGTATGAAGTTCTTC

J: TRBJ2-7
V: TRBV5-1
size: once
D: NA
CDR3: CASRESSREQYF
DNA: TGCGCCAGCAGAGAGTCCTCTCGAGAGCAGTACTTC

J: TRBJ2-3
V: TRBV27
size: NA
D: NA
CDR3: CASSFPPTSLEDTQYF
DNA: TGTGCCAGCAGTTTTCCCCCAACTAGCCTTGAAGATACGCAGTATTTT

J: TRBJ2-6
V: TRBV24-1
size: NA
D: TRBD1
CDR3: CATSDVPGTGVGANVLTF
DNA: TGTGCCACCAGTGATGTACCAGGAACAGGGGTCGGGGCCAACGTCCTGACTTTC

J: TRBJ2-1
V: TRBV28
size: NA
D: TRBD2
CDR3: CASSVSGNSYNEQFF
DNA: TGTGCCAGCAGTGTAAGCGGGAACTCCTACAATGAGCAGTTCTTC

J: TRBJ2-1
V: TRBV5-6
size: few
D: NA
CDR3: CASSLILSNEQFF
DNA: TGTGCCAGCAGCTTGATTCTCAGCAATGAGCAGTTCTTC

J: TRBJ1-6
V: TRBV5-8
size: NA
D: NA
CDR3: CASSGSQGARNSPLHF
DNA: TGTGCCAGCAGCGGATCACAGGGTGCGAGAAATTCACCCCTCCACTTT

J: TRBJ2-7
V: TRBV10-1
size: NA
D: TRBD2
CDR3: CASSEGLAGVYEQYF
DNA: TGCGCCAGCAGCGAGGGACTAGCGGGAGTTTACGAGCAGTACTTC

J: TRBJ2-5
V: TRBV7-6
size: NA
D: NA
CDR3: CASSLVGGETQYF
DNA: TGTGCCAGCAGCTTAGTCGGCGGGGAGACCCAGTACTTC

J: TRBJ2-7
V: TRBV7-9
size: few
D: NA
CDR3: CASSSDEYEQYF
DNA: TGTGCCAGCAGCTCAGATGAATACGAGCAGTACTTC

J: TRBJ2-3
V: TRBV6-1
size: NA
D: TRBD2
CDR3: CASSAWGLAGEDTQYF
DNA: TGTGCCAGCAGTGCCTGGGGACTAGCGGGAGAGGATACGCAGTATTTT

J: TRBJ2-2
V: TRBV19
size: few
D: NA
CDR3: CASSIYIGELFF
DNA: TGTGCCAGTAGTATTTATATCGGGGAGCTGTTTTTT

J: TRBJ1-2
V: TRBV3-1/TRBV3-2
size: NA
D: TRBD1
CDR3: CASSQPGTAYGYTF
DNA: TGTGCCAGCAGCCAACCTGGGACAGCCTATGGCTACACCTTC

J: TRBJ2-1
V: TRBV5-6
size: NA
D: TRBD2
CDR3: CASSEGLAGVNEQFF
DNA: TGTGCCAGCAGCGAGGGACTAGCGGGAGTAAATGAGCAGTTCTTC

J: TRBJ2-5
V: TRBV20-1
size: once
D: NA
CDR3: CSAHLQETQYF
DNA: TGCAGTGCTCACCTACAAGAGACCCAGTACTTC

J: TRBJ1-6
V: TRBV3-1/TRBV3-2
size: once
D: NA
CDR3: CASSRVLLENSPLHF
DNA: TGTGCCAGCAGCCGGGTCCTCCTGGAGAATTCACCCCTCCACTTT

J: TRBJ2-1
V: TRBV24-1
size: NA
D: TRBD2
CDR3: CATSDYGRAENEQFF
DNA: TGTGCCACCAGTGATTACGGGAGGGCCGAAAATGAGCAGTTCTTC

J: TRBJ2-3
V: TRBV2
size: NA
D: TRBD2
CDR3: CATRSGAYTDTQYF
DNA: TGTGCCACCCGTAGCGGGGCCTACACAGATACGCAGTATTTT

J: TRBJ2-4
V: TRBV25-1
size: NA
D: NA
CDR3: CASSGLDREIAKNIQYF
DNA: TGTGCCAGCAGTGGCCTAGACAGAGAAATAGCCAAAAACATTCAGTACTTC

J: TRBJ2-7
V: TRBV19
size: NA
D: NA
CDR3: CASSIGAEYEQYF
DNA: TGTGCCAGTAGTATAGGGGCAGAATACGAGCAGTACTTC

J: TRBJ1-5
V: TRBV24-1
size: NA
D: NA
CDR3: CATSEGQSNQPQHF
DNA: TGTGCCACCAGTGAAGGACAGTCCAATCAGCCCCAGCATTTT

J: TRBJ2-1
V: TRBV29-1
size: NA
D: NA
CDR3: CSVDGPRDSKAYNEQFF
DNA: TGCAGCGTTGACGGGCCACGGGATTCTAAGGCCTACAATGAGCAGTTCTTC

J: TRBJ2-5
V: TRBV29-1
size: NA
D: TRBD2
CDR3: CSVPSSGQETQYF
DNA: TGCAGCGTTCCTTCTAGCGGCCAAGAGACCCAGTACTTC

J: TRBJ1-6
V: TRBV3-1/TRBV3-2
size: NA
D: NA
CDR3: CASSQPGHALTPLHF
DNA: TGTGCCAGCAGCCAGCCGGGACACGCATTAACACCCCTCCACTTT

J: TRBJ2-1
V: TRBV12-5
size: NA
D: TRBD2
CDR3: CASGRGLVANEQFF
DNA: TGTGCTAGTGGACGGGGACTAGTCGCGAATGAGCAGTTCTTC

J: TRBJ2-1
V: TRBV4-2
size: NA
D: TRBD2
CDR3: CASSQERLEVLAGGREQFF
DNA: TGTGCCAGCAGCCAAGAAAGGCTAGAGGTACTAGCGGGAGGTCGTGAGCAGTTCTTC

J: TRBJ1-5
V: TRBV5-5
size: NA
D: NA
CDR3: CASSDQGSYQPQHF
DNA: TGTGCCAGCAGCGATCAGGGGAGTTATCAGCCCCAGCATTTT

J: TRBJ1-3
V: TRBV28
size: NA
D: NA
CDR3: CASKLGGTSSGNTIYF
DNA: TGTGCCAGCAAGCTAGGCGGTACCTCTTCTGGAAACACCATATATTTT

J: TRBJ2-1
V: TRBV3-1/TRBV3-2
size: NA
D: TRBD2
CDR3: CASSQGTSGSVFF
DNA: TGTGCCAGCAGCCAAGGTACTAGCGGGAGTGTGTTCTTC

J: TRBJ2-7
V: TRBV10-3
size: NA
D: TRBD1
CDR3: CAISESQQGKLEQYF
DNA: TGTGCCATCAGTGAGTCACAACAGGGGAAACTTGAGCAGTACTTC

J: TRBJ2-2
V: TRBV29-1
size: once
D: TRBD1
CDR3: CSVEDRGLNAGELFF
DNA: TGCAGCGTAGAGGACAGGGGGTTAAATGCCGGGGAGCTGTTTTTT

J: TRBJ1-1
V: TRBV5-6
size: few
D: TRBD1
CDR3: CASSPGTGMDTEAFF
DNA: TGTGCCAGCAGTCCAGGGACAGGGATGGACACTGAAGCTTTCTTT

J: TRBJ2-7
V: TRBV5-1
size: NA
D: TRBD2
CDR3: CASSLTSGSYEQYF
DNA: TGCGCCAGCAGCTTGACTAGCGGATCCTACGAGCAGTACTTC

J: TRBJ2-7
V: TRBV11-3
size: NA
D: TRBD2
CDR3: CASSLGGRPHEQYF
DNA: TGTGCCAGCAGCCTCGGCGGGAGGCCCCACGAGCAGTACTTC

J: TRBJ2-7
V: TRBV11-2
size: NA
D: NA
CDR3: CASSPAVFGGRVYEQYF
DNA: TGTGCCAGCAGCCCAGCAGTATTTGGGGGCAGGGTATACGAGCAGTACTTC